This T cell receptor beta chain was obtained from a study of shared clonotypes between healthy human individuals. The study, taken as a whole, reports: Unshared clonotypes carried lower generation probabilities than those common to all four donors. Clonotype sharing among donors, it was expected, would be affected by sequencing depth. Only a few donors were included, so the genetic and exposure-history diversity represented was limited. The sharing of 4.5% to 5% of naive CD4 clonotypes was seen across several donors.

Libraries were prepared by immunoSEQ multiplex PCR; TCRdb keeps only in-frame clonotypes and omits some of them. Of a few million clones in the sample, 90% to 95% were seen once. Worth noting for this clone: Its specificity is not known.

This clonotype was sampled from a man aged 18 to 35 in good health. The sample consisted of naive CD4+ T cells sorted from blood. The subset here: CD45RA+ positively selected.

In DNA form, the CDR3 reads TGTGCCAGTAGTATACGAGGGATAGCGAACACCGGGGAGCTGTTTTTT. It encodes CASSIRGIANTGELFF. This sequence joins TRBV19 and TRBJ2-2, with D tentatively TRBD2 (5 bases). This CDR3 contains 16 residues. Germline V gene lookup returns CDR1 LNHDA and CDR2 SQIVND (reference sequence). Between the trimmed V and J ends, which lost 2 bases and 0 bases, there was a span of 10 bases.